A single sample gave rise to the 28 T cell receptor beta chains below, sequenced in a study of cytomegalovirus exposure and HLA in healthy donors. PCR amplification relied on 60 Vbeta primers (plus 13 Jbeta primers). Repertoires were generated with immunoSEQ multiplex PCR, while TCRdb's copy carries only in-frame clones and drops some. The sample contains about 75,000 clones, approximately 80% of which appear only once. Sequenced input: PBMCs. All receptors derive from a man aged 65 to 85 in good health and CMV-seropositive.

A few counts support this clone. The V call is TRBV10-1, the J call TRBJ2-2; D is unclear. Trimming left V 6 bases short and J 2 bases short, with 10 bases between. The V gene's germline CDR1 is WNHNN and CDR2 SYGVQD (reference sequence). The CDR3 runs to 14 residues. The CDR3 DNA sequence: TGCGCCAGCAGACCGACTTTCAACACCGGGGAGCTGTTTTTT. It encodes CASRPTFNTGELFF.

In DNA form, the CDR3 reads TGTGCCTGGAGTGTACTGTCGGGGGATACGCAGTATTTT. It yields the protein CAWSVLSGDTQYF. The chain recombines TRBV30 with TRBJ2-3, with a possible D match to TRBD2 (5 bases). This CDR3 is 13 amino acids long. Trimming took 0 bases from V and 6 from J, leaving 10 bases between them. Germline V CDR1 and CDR2: GTSNPN, SVGIG (reference sequence).

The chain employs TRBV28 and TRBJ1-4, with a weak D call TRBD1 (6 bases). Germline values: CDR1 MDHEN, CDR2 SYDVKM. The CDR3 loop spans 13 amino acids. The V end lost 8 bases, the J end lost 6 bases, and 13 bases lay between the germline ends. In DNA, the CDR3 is TGTGCCAGCCTTAGGGGGGGCGATGAAAAACTGTTTTTT. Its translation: CASLRGGDEKLFF.

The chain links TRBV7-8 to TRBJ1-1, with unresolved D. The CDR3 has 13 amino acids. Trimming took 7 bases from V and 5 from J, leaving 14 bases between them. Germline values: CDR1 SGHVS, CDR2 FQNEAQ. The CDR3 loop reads CASTLTGLTEAFF. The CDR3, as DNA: TGTGCCAGCACCCTTACGGGGTTGACTGAAGCTTTCTTT.

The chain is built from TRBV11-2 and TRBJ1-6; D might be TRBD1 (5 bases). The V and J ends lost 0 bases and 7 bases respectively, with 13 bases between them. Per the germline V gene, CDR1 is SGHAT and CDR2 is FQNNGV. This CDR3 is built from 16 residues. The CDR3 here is CASSLDTGIINSPLHF. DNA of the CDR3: TGTGCCAGCAGCTTAGATACAGGAATTATAAATTCACCCCTCCACTTT.

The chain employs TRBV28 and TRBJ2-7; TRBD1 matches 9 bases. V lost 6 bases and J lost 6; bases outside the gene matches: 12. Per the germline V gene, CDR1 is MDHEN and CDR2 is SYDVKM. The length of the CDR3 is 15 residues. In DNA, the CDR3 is TGTGCCAGCAGGGCACGGGGACAGGGAAACCGCGAGCAGTACTTC. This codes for CASRARGQGNREQYF.

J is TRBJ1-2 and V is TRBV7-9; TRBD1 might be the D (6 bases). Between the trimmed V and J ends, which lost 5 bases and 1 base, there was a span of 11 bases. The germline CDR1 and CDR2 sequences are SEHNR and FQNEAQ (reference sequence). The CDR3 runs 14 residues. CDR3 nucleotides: TGTGCCAGCAGCCTCCGACAGGATAACTATGGCTACACCTTC. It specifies CASSLRQDNYGYTF.

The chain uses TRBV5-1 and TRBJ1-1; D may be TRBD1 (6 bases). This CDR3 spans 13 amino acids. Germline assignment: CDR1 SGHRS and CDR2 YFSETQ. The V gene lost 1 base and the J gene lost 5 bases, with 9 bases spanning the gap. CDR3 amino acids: CASSLKGDTEAFF. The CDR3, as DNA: TGCGCCAGCAGCTTGAAGGGGGATACTGAAGCTTTCTTT.

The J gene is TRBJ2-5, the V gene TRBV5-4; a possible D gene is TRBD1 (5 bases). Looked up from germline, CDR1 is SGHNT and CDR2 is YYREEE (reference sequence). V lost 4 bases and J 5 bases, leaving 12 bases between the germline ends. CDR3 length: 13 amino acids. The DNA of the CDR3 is TGTGCCAGCAGCATGCCCCAGGGCGAGACCCAGTACTTC. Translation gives CASSMPQGETQYF.

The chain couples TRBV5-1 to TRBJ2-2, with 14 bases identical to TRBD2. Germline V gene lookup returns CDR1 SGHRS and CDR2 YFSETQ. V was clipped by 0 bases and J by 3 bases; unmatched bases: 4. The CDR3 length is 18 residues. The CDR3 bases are TGCGCCAGCAGCTTGGGACTAGCGGGGGGGCCCCACACCGGGGAGCTGTTTTTT. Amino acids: CASSLGLAGGPHTGELFF.

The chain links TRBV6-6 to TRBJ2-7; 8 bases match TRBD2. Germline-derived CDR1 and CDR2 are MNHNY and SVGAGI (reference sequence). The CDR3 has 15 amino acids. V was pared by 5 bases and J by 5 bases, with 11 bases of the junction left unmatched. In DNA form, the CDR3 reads TGTGCCAGCAGTAAGGAAAGCGGGAGTCTCCACGAGCAGTACTTC. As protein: CASSKESGSLHEQYF.

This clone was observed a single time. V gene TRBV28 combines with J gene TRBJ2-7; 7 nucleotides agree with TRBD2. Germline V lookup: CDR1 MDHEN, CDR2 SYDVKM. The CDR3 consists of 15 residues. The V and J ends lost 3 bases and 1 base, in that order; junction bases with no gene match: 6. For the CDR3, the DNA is TGTGCCAGCAGTTTCTTGCGGGAGAATTCCTACGAGCAGTACTTC. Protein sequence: CASSFLRENSYEQYF.

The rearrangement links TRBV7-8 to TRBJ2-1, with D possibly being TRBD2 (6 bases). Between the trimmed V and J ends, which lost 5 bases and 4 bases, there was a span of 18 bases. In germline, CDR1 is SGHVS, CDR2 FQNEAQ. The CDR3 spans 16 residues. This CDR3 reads CASSPSVISGYNEQFF. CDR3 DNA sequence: TGTGCCAGCAGCCCCTCTGTTATTAGCGGATACAATGAGCAGTTCTTC.

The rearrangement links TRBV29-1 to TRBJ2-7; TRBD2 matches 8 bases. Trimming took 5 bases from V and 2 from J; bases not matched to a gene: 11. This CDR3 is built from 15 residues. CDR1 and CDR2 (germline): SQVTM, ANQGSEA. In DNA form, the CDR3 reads TGCAGCGTTTCCCCCGCTGCGGGAGGTACCTACGAGCAGTACTTC. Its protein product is CSVSPAAGGTYEQYF.

CDR3 coding DNA: TGCGCCAGCAGAGGGGCTCGAGGTTCGAACACCGGGGAGCTGTTTTTT. Translation: CASRGARGSNTGELFF. The chain employs TRBV5-1 and TRBJ2-2; D possibly corresponds to TRBD1 (5 bases). Germline V gene lookup returns CDR1 SGHRS and CDR2 YFSETQ. The CDR3 covers 16 residues. The V gene lost 5 bases and the J gene lost 0 bases, with 14 bases spanning the gap.

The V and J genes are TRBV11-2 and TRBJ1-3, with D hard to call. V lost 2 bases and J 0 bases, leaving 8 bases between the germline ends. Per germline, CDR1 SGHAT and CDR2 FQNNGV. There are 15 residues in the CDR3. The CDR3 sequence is CASSLYLGSGNTIYF. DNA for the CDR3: TGTGCCAGCAGCTTATACCTCGGCTCTGGAAACACCATATATTTT.

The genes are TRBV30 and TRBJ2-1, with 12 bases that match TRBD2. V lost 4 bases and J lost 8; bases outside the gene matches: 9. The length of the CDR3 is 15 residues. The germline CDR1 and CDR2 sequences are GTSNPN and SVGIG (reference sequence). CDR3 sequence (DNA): TGTGCCTGGAACCCTAGCGGGAGGGTTGGCTATGAGCAGTTCTTC. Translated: CAWNPSGRVGYEQFF. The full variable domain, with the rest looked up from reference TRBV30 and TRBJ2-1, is SQTIHQWPATLVQPVGSPLSLECTVEGTSNPNLYWYRQAAGRGLQLLFYSVGIGQISSEVPQNLSASRPQDRQFILSSKKLLLSDSGFYLCAWNPSGRVGYEQFFGPGTRLTVL.

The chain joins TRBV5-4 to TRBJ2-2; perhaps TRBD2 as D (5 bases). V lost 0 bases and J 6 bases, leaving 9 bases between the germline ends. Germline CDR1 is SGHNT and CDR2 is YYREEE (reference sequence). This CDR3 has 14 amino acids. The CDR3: CASSLVGVPGELFF. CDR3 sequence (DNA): TGTGCCAGCAGCTTGGTGGGAGTGCCCGGGGAGCTGTTTTTT. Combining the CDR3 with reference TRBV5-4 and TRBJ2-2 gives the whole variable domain ETGVTQSPTHLIKTRGQQVTLRCSSQSGHNTVSWYQQALGQGPQFIFQYYREEENGRGNFPPRFSGLQFPNYSSELNVNALELDDSALYLCASSLVGVPGELFFGEGSRLTVL.

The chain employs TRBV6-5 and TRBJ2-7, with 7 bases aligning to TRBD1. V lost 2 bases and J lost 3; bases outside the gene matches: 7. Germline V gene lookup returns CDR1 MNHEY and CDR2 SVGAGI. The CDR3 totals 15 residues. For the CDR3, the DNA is TGTGCCAGCAGTTACACAGACAGGGTGGGCTACGAGCAGTACTTC. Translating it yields CASSYTDRVGYEQYF.

Here the CDR3 reads CASSPEPEVLPEAFF. The DNA of the CDR3 is TGTGCCAGCTCGCCTGAACCAGAAGTTCTCCCTGAAGCTTTCTTT. The chain recombines TRBV18 with TRBJ1-1, with D unclear. V was pared by 6 bases and J by 6 bases, with 20 bases between. CDR1 and CDR2 from the germline V gene are KGHSH and LQKENI. This CDR3 contains 15 residues.

CDR3 sequence reads: CASSENFNYGYTF. The CDR3 region has the DNA TGTGCCAGCAGTGAAAACTTTAACTATGGCTACACCTTC. V usage is TRBV2 and J usage is TRBJ1-2; D remains unclear. The ends were cut back, 2 bases at V and 1 base at J, with 5 bases in the middle. Germline V CDR1 and CDR2: SNHLY, FYNNEI. The CDR3 has 13 residues. Full variable domain (outside the CDR3, taken from reference TRBV2 and TRBJ1-2): EPEVTQTPSHQVTQMGQEVILRCVPISNHLYFYWYRQILGQKVEFLVSFYNNEISEKSEIFDDQFSVERPDGSNFTLKIRSTKLEDSAMYFCASSENFNYGYTFGSGTRLTVV.

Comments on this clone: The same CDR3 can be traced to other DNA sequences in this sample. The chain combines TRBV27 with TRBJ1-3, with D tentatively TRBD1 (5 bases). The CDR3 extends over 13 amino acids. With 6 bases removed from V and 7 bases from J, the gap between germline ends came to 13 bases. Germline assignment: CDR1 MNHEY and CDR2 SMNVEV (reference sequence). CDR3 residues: CASSLTGGNTIYF. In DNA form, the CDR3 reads TGTGCCAGCAGCCTCACGGGGGGTAACACCATATATTTT.

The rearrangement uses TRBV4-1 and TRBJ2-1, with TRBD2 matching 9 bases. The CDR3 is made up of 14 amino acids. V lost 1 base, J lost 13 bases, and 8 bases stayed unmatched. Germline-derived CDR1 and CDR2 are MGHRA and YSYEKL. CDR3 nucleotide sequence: TGCGCCAGCAGCCAAGGTGACGGCGGGGGGGCTCAGTTCTTC. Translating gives CASSQGDGGGAQFF.

For the CDR3, the DNA is TGTGCCAGCAGTCCACCGGGAAGATCCAACACTGAAGCTTTCTTT. Translated, it gives CASSPPGRSNTEAFF. The chain employs TRBV6-5 and TRBJ1-1; D is unclear. CDR1 MNHEY and CDR2 SVGAGI come from the germline V gene. Trimming stripped 5 bases from V and 2 bases from J, with 15 bases between. This CDR3 contains 15 residues.

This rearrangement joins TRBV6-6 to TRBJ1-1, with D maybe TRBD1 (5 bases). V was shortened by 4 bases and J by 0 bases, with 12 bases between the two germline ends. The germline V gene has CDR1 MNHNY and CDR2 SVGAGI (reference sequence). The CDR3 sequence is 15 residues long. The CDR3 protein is CASSSDILMNTEAFF. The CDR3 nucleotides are TGTGCCAGCAGTTCGGACATACTGATGAACACTGAAGCTTTCTTT.

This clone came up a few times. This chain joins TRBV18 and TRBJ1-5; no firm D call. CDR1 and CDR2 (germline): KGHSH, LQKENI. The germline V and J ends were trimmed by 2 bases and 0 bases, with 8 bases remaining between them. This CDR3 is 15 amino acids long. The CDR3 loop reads CASSPEGYSNQPQHF. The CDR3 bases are TGTGCCAGCTCACCAGAGGGCTATAGCAATCAGCCCCAGCATTTT.

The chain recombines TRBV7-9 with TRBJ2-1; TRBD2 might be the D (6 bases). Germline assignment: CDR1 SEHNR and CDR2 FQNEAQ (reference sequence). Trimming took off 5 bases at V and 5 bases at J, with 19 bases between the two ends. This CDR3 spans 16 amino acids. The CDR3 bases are TGTGCCAGCAGCCCAGATTACGCGGGAATGGACAATGAGCAGTTCTTC. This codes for CASSPDYAGMDNEQFF. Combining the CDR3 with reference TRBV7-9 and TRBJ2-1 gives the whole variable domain DTGVSQNPRHKITKRGQNVTFRCDPISEHNRLYWYRQTLGQGPEFLTYFQNEAQLEKSRLLSDRFSAERPKGSFSTLEIQRTEQGDSAMYLCASSPDYAGMDNEQFFGPGTRLTVL.

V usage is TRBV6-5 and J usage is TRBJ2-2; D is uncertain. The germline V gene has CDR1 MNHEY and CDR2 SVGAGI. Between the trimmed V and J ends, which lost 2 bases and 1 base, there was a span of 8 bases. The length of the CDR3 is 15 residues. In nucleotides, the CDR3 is TGTGCCAGCAGTTACGACTGGGTGAACACCGGGGAGCTGTTTTTT. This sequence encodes CASSYDWVNTGELFF.